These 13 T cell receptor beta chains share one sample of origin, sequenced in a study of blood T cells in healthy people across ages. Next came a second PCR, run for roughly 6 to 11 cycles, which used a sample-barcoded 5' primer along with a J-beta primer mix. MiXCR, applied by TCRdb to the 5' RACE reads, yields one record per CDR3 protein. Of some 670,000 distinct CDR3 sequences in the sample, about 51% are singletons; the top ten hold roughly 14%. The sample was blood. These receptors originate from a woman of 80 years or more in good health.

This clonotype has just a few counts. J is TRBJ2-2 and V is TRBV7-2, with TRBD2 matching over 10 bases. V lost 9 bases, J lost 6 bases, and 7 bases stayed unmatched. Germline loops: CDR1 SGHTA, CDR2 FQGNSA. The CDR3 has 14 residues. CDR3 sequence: CARGLAGGAGELFF. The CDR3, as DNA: TGTGCCAGAGGATTAGCGGGAGGAGCCGGGGAGCTGTTTTTT.

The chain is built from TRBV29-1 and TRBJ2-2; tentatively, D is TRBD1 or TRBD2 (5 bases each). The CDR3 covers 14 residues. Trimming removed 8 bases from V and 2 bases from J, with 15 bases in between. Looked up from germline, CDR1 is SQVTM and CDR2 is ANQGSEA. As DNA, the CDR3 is TGCAGCACCACGACCGGGACCAACACCGGGGAGCTGTTTTTT. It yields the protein CSTTTGTNTGELFF.

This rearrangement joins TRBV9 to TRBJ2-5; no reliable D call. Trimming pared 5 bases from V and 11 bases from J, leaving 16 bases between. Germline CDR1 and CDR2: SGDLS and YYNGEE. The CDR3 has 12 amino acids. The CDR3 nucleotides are TGTGCCAGCAGGCGCGAGTTCGGTGAGCAGTACTTC. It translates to CASRREFGEQYF. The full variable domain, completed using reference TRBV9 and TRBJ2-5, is DSGVTQTPKHLITATGQRVTLRCSPRSGDLSVYWYQQSLDQGLQFLIQYYNGEERAKGNILERFSAQQFPDLHSELNLSSLELGDSALYFCASRREFGEQYFGPGTRLLVL.

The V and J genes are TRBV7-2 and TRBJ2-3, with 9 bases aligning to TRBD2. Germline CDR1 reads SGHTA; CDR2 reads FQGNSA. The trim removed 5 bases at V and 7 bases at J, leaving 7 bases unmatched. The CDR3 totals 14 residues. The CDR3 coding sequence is TGTGCCAGCAGCGTGGCTAGCGGGGCTCATACGCAGTATTTT. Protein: CASSVASGAHTQYF.

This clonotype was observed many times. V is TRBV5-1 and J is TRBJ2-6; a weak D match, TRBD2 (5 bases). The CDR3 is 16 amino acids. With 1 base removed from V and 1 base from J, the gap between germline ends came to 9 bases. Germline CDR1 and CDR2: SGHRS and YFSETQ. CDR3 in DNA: TGCGCCAGCAGCTTGCTTTCGGGGTCTGGGGCCAACGTCCTGACTTTC. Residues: CASSLLSGSGANVLTF. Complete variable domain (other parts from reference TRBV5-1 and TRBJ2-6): KAGVTQTPRYLIKTRGQQVTLSCSPISGHRSVSWYQQTPGQGLQFLFEYFSETQRNKGNFPGRFSGRQFSNSRSEMNVSTLELGDSALYLCASSLLSGSGANVLTFGAGSRLTVL.

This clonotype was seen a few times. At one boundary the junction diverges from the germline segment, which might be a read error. For the CDR3, the DNA is TGTGCTAGCAGGATAGCAGGGCGCGGGGAGCTGTTTTTT. It translates to CASRIAGRGELFF. V usage is TRBV12-3 or TRBV12-4 and J usage is TRBJ2-2, with D perhaps TRBD1 (5 bases). The CDR3 loop spans 13 amino acids.

This CDR3 reads CSVEGKLNTEAFF. The CDR3 region has the DNA TGCAGCGTCGAGGGGAAATTGAACACTGAAGCTTTCTTT. The V call is TRBV29-1, the J call TRBJ1-1, with a possible D match to TRBD1 (5 bases). Germline values: CDR1 SQVTM, CDR2 ANQGSEA. This CDR3 is built from 13 residues. Deletions cut 6 bases from V and 0 bases from J, with 11 bases between.

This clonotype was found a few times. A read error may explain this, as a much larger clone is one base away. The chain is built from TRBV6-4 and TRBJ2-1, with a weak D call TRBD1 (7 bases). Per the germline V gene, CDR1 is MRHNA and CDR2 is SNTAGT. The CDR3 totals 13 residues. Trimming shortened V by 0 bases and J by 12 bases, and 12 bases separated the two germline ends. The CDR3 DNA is TGTGCCAGCAGTGACTCGGAGGGGGCAGGGCAGTTCTTC. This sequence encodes CASSDSEGAGQFF.

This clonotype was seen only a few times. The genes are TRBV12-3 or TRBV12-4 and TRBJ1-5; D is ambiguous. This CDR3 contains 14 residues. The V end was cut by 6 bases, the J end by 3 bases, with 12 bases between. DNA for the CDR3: TGTGCCAGCAGCCATACGGGCTACAATCAGCCCCAGCATTTT. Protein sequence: CASSHTGYNQPQHF.

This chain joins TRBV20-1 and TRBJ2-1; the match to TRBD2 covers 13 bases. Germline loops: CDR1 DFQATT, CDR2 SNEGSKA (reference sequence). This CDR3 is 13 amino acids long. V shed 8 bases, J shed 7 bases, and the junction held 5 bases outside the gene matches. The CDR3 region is CSYPGLAGNEQFF. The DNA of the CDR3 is TGCAGTTACCCGGGACTAGCGGGGAATGAGCAGTTCTTC.

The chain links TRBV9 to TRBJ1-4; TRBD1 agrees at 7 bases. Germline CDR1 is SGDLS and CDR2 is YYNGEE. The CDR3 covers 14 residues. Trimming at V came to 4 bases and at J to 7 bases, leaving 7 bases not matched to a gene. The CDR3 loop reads CASSPTGVVEKLFF. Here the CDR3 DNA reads TGTGCCAGCAGCCCTACAGGGGTGGTTGAAAAACTGTTTTTT. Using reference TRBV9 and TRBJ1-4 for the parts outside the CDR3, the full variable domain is DSGVTQTPKHLITATGQRVTLRCSPRSGDLSVYWYQQSLDQGLQFLIQYYNGEERAKGNILERFSAQQFPDLHSELNLSSLELGDSALYFCASSPTGVVEKLFFGSGTQLSVL.

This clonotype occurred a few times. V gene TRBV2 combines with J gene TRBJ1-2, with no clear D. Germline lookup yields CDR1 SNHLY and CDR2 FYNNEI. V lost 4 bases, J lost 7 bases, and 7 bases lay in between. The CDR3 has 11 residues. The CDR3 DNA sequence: TGTGCCAGCAGTGCTCTTAGTGGCTACACCTTC. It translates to CASSALSGYTF.

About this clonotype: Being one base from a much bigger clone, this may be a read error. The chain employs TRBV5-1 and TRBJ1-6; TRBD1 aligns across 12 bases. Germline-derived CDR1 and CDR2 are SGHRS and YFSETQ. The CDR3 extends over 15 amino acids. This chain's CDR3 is CASSLGTGGNSPPHF. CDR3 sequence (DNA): TGCGCCAGCAGCTTAGGGACAGGGGGCAATTCACCCCCCCACTTT.